These T cell receptor beta chains were read from a single sample in a study of T cells in Graves' hyperthyroidism and ophthalmopathy. TCRdb used MiXCR to reprocess the multiplex PCR reads, holding one entry per CDR3 protein. Of 620,000 or so distinct CDR3 sequences detected, roughly 15% appear once; the ten largest clones hold about 12%. Sequencing input: blood. The receptors originated from a woman between 45 and 65 years old with Graves' ophthalmopathy. CDR3s include the opening cysteine and the closing phenylalanine or tryptophan. A D gene is named only where the DNA matches it firmly. The listing skips clone size in some rows; elsewhere it reads once, few, many or a size class.

>many|TRBJ2-5|NA|TRBV11-1
CASSFGSTETQYF
TGTGCCAGCAGCTTTGGGAGTACCGAGACCCAGTACTTC
>NA|TRBJ1-1|NA|TRBV28
CASSFGPLEDTEAFF
TGTGCCAGCAGTTTTGGGCCCTTGGAGGACACTGAAGCTTTCTTT
>few|TRBJ2-5|TRBD2|TRBV24-1
CATSDLQGGSGRWETQYF
TGTGCCACCAGTGATTTGCAGGGGGGTAGCGGGAGATGGGAGACCCAGTACTTC
>NA|TRBJ1-1|NA|TRBV20-1
CSARGTVRNTEAFF
TGCAGTGCTAGAGGTACAGTCAGGAACACTGAAGCTTTCTTT
>NA|TRBJ1-1|NA|TRBV28
CATWRGGGDTEAFF
TGTGCCACCTGGAGGGGGGGAGGTGACACTGAAGCTTTCTTT
>few|TRBJ2-3|TRBD1|TRBV6-1
CASSRGRGNTDTQYF
TGTGCCAGCAGTAGAGGCAGGGGGAACACAGATACGCAGTATTTT
>many|TRBJ1-6|TRBD1|TRBV27
CASSSGQANSPLHF
TGTGCCAGCAGTTCGGGACAGGCTAATTCACCCCTCCACTTT
>few|TRBJ2-1|TRBD2|TRBV7-9
CASSFPTSAFYNEQFF
TGTGCCAGCAGCTTCCCAACTAGCGCCTTCTACAATGAGCAGTTCTTC
>many|TRBJ1-5|NA|TRBV20-1
CSASSVVDNQPQHF
TGCAGTGCTAGTTCTGTGGTTGACAATCAGCCCCAGCATTTT
>NA|TRBJ2-5|NA|TRBV10-3
CAISESGVKETQYF
TGTGCCATCAGTGAGTCGGGAGTAAAAGAGACCCAGTACTTC
>many|TRBJ1-3|NA|TRBV7-9
CASSLGQPSSGNTIYF
TGTGCCAGCAGCTTAGGGCAGCCGAGCTCTGGAAACACCATATATTTT